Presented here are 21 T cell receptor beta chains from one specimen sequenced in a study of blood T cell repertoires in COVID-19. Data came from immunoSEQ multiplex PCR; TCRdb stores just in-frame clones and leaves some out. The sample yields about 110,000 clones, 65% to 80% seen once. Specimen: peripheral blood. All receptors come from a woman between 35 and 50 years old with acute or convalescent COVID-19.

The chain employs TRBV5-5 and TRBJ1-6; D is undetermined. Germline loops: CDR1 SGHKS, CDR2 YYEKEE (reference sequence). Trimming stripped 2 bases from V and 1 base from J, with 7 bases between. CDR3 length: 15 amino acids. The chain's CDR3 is CASSLLASYNSPLHF. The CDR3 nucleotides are TGTGCCAGCAGCTTACTAGCATCCTATAATTCACCCCTCCACTTT.

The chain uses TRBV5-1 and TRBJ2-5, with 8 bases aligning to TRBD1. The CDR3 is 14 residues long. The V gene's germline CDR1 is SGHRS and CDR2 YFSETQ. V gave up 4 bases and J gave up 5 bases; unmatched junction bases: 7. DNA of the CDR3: TGCGCCAGCAGCATCGGGACAGGTCGGGAGACCCAGTACTTC. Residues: CASSIGTGRETQYF. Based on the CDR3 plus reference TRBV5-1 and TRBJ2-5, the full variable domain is KAGVTQTPRYLIKTRGQQVTLSCSPISGHRSVSWYQQTPGQGLQFLFEYFSETQRNKGNFPGRFSGRQFSNSRSEMNVSTLELGDSALYLCASSIGTGRETQYFGPGTRLLVL.

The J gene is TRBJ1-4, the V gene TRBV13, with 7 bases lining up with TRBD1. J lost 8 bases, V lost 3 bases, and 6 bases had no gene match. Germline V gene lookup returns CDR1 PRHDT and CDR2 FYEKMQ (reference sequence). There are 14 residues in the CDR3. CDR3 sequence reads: CASSLTGIEEKLFF. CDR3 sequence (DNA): TGTGCCAGCAGCTTGACAGGGATAGAGGAAAAACTGTTTTTT.

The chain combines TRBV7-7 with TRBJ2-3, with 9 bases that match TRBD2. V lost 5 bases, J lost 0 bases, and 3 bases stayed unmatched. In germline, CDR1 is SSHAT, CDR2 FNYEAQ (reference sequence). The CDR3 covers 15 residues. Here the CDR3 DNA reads TGTGCCAGCAGCCAGACTAGCGGTAGCACAGATACGCAGTATTTT. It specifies CASSQTSGSTDTQYF.

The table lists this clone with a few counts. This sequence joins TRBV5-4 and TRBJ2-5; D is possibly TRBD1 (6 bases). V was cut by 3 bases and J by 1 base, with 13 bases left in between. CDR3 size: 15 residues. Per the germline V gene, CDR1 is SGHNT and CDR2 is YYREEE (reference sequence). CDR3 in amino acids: CASSSQGHFQETQYF. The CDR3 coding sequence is TGTGCCAGCAGCTCACAGGGACACTTCCAAGAGACCCAGTACTTC.

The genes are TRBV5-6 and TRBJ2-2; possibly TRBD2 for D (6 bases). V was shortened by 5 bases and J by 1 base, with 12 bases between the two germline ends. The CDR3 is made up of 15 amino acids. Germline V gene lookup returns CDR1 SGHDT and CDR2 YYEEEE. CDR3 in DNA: TGTGCCAGCAGGTCGGGACTTAAGAACACCGGGGAGCTGTTTTTT. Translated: CASRSGLKNTGELFF.

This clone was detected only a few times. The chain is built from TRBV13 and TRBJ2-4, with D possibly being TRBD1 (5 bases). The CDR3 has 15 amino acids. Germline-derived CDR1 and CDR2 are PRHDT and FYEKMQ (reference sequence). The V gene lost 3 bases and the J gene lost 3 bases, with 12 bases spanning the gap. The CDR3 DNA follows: TGTGCCAGCAGCTTCCGCAGGGTAGACAAAAACATTCAGTACTTC. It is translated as CASSFRRVDKNIQYF. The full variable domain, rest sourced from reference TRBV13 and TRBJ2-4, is AAGVIQSPRHLIKEKRETATLKCYPIPRHDTVYWYQQGPGQDPQFLISFYEKMQSDKGSIPDRFSAQQFSDYHSELNMSSLELGDSALYFCASSFRRVDKNIQYFGAGTRLSVL.

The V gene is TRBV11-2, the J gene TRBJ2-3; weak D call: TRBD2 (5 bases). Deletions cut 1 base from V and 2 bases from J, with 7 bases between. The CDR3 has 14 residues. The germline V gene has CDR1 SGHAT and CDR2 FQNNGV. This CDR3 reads CASSLGAATDTQYF. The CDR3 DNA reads TGTGCCAGCAGCTTAGGAGCGGCCACAGATACGCAGTATTTT.

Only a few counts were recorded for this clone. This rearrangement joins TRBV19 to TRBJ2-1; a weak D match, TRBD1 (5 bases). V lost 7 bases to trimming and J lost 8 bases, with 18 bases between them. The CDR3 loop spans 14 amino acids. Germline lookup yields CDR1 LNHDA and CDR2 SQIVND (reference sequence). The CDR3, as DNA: TGTGCCAGTAACGCTCAGGGTCTATCATATGAGCAGTTCTTC. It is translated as CASNAQGLSYEQFF. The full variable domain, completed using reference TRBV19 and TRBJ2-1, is DGGITQSPKYLFRKEGQNVTLSCEQNLNHDAMYWYRQDPGQGLRLIYYSQIVNDFQKGDIAEGYSVSREKKESFPLTVTSAQKNPTAFYLCASNAQGLSYEQFFGPGTRLTVL.

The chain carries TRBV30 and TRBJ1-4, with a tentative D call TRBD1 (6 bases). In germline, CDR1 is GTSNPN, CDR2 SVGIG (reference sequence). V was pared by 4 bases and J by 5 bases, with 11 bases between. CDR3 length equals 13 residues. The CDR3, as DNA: TGTGCCTGGAACGGGGACATCAATGAAAAACTGTTTTTT. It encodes CAWNGDINEKLFF.

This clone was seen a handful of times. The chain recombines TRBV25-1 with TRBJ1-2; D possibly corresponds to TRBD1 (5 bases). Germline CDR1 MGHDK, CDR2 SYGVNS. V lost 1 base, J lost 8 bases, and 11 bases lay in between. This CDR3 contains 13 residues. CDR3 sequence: CASSESRQSGYTF. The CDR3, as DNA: TGTGCCAGCAGTGAATCTCGACAGTCGGGCTACACCTTC.

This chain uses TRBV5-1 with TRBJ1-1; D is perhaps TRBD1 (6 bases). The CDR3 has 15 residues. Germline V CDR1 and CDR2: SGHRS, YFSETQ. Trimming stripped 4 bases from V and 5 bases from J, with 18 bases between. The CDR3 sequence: CASSIWGPGDTEAFF. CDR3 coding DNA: TGCGCCAGCAGCATTTGGGGCCCAGGGGATACTGAAGCTTTCTTT.

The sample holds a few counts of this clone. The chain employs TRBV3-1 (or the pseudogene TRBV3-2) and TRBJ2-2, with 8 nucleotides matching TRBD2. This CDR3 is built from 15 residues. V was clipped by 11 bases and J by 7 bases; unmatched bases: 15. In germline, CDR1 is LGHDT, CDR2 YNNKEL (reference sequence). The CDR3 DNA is TGTGCCGTTCAAGGAGCGAGCGGGGGAGGCGGGGAGCTGTTTTTT. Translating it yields CAVQGASGGGGELFF.

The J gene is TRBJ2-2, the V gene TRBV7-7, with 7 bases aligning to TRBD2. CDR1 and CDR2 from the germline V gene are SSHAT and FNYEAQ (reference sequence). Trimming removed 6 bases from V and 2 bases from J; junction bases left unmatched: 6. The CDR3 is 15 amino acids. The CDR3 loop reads CASSSGGENTGELFF. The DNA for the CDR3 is TGTGCCAGCAGTTCTGGGGGGGAAAACACCGGGGAGCTGTTTTTT.

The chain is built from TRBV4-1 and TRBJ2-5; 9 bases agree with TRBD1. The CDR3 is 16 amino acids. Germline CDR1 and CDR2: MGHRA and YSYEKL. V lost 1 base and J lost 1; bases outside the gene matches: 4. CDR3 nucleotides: TGCGCCAGCAGCCAAGCCGGGACAGGGCTCCAAGAGACCCAGTACTTC. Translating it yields CASSQAGTGLQETQYF.

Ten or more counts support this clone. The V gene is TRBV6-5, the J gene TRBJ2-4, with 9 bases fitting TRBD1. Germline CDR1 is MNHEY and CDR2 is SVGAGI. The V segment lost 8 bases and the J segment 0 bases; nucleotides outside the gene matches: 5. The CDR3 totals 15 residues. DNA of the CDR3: TGTGCCAGCCAAGCGGACAGGGGAGCCAAAAACATTCAGTACTTC. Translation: CASQADRGAKNIQYF.

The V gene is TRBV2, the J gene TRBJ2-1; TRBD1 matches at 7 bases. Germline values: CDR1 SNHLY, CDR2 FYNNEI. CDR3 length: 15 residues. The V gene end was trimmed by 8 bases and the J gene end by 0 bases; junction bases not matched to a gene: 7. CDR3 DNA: TGTGCCAGCCCAGGACAGGTTCTCTCCTACAATGAGCAGTTCTTC. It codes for CASPGQVLSYNEQFF.

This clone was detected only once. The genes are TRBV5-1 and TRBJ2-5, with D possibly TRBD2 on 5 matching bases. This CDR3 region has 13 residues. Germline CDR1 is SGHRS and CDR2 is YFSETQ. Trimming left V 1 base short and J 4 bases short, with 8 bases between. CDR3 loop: CASSLRLAETQYF. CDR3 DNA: TGCGCCAGCAGCTTGCGGCTAGCAGAGACCCAGTACTTC.

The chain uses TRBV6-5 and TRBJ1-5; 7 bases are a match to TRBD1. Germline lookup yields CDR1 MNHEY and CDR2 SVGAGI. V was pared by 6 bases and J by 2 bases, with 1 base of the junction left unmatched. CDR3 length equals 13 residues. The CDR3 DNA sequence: TGTGCCAGCAGCGGGACAGGCAATCAGCCCCAGCATTTT. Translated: CASSGTGNQPQHF.

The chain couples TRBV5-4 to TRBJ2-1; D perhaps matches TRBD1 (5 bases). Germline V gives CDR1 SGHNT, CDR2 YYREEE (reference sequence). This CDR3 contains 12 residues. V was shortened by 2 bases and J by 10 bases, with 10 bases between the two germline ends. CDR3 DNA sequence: TGTGCCAGCAGCTTAGACCAGGGAGAGCAGTTCTTC. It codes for CASSLDQGEQFF.

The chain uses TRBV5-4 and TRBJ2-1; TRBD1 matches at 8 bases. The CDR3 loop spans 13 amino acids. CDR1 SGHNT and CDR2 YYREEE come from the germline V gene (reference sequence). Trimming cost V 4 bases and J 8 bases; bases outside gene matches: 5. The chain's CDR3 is CASSPGQGYEQFF. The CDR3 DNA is TGTGCCAGCAGCCCCGGACAGGGTTATGAGCAGTTCTTC.